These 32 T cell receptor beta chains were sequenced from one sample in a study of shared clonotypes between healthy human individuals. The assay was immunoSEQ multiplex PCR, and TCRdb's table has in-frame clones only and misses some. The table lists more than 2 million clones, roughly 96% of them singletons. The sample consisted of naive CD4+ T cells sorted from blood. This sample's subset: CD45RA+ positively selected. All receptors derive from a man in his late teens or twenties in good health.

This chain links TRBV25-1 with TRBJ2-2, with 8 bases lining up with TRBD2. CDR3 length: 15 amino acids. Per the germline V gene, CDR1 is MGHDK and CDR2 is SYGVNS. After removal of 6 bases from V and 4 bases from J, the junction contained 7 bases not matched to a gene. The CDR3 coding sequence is TGTGCCAGCAGCCCCAGACTAGCGAGCACCGGGGAGCTGTTTTTT. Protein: CASSPRLASTGELFF.

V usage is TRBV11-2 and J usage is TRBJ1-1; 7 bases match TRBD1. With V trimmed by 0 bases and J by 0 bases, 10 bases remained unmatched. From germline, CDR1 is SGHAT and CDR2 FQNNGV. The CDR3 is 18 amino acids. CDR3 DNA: TGTGCCAGCAGCTTAGACGGCAGGGGGTGGTCATTGAACACTGAAGCTTTCTTT. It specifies CASSLDGRGWSLNTEAFF.

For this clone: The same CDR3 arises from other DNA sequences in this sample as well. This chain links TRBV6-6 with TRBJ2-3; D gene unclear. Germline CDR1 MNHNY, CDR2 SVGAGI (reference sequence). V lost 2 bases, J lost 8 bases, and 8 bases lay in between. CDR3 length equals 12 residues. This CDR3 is CASSYVAGTQYF. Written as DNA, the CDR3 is TGTGCCAGCAGTTACGTCGCCGGTACGCAGTATTTT.

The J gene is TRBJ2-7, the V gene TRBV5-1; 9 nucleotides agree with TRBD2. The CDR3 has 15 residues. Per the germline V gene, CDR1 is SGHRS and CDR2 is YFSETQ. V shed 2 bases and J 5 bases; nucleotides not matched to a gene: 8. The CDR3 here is CASSLKAGGPHEQYF. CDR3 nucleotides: TGCGCCAGCAGCTTAAAGGCGGGAGGGCCTCACGAGCAGTACTTC.

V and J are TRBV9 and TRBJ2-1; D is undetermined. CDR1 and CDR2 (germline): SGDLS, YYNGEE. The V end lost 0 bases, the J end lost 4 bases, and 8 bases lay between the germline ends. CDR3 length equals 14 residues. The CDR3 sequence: CASSVGIQYNEQFF. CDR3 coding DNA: TGTGCCAGCAGCGTAGGCATTCAGTACAATGAGCAGTTCTTC.

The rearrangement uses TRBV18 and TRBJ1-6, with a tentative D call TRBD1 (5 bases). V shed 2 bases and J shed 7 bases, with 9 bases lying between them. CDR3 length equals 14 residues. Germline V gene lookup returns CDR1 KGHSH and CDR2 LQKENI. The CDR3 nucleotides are TGTGCCAGCTCACCAGAGTGGGGGAATTCACCCCTCCACTTT. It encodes CASSPEWGNSPLHF.

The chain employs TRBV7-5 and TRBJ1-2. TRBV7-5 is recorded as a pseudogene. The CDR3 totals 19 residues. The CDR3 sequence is CARSILEDPGRGLNYGYTF. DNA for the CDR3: TGTGCCAGAAGCATTTTAGAGGACCCCGGGAGGGGGTTAAACTATGGCTACACCTTC.

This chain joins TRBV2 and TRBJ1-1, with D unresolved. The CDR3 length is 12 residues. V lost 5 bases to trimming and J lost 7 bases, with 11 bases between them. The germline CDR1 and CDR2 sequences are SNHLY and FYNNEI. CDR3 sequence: CASSQDAGEAFF. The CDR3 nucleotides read TGTGCCAGCAGTCAGGACGCTGGTGAAGCTTTCTTT.

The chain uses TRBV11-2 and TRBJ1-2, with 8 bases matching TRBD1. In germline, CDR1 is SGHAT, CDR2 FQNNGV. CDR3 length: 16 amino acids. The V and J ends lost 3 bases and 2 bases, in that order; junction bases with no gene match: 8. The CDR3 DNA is TGTGCCAGCAGCTTCCCCAGAGGACAGGGAAACTATGGCTACACCTTC. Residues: CASSFPRGQGNYGYTF.

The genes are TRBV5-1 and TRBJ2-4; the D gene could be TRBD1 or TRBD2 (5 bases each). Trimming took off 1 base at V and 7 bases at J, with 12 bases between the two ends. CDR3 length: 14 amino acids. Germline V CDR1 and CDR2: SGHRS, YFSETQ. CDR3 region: CASSLKHEGNIQYF. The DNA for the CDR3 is TGCGCCAGCAGCTTGAAACATGAGGGGAACATTCAGTACTTC.

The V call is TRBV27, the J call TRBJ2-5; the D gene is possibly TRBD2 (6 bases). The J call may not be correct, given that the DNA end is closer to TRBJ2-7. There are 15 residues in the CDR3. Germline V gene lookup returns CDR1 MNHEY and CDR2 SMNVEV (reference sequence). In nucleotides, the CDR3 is TGTGCCAGCAGCCCCATGGGCGGGAACTTCTACGAGCAGTACTTC. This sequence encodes CASSPMGGNFYEQYF.

CDR3 sequence: CAISESILAGVGETQYF. The CDR3 DNA follows: TGTGCCATCAGTGAGTCGATTCTAGCGGGAGTCGGAGAGACCCAGTACTTC. The rearrangement uses TRBV10-3 and TRBJ2-5; TRBD2 aligns across 10 bases. Germline V gives CDR1 ENHRY, CDR2 SYGVKD. The CDR3 is made up of 17 amino acids. J was trimmed by 4 bases and V by 0 bases; bases with no gene match: 8.

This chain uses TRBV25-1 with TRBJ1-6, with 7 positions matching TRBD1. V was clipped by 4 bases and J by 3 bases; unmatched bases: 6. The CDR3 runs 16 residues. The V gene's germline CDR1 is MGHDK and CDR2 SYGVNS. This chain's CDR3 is CASSADRSNYNSPLHF. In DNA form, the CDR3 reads TGTGCCAGCAGTGCGGACAGGAGCAACTATAATTCACCCCTCCACTTT. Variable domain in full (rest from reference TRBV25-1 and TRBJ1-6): EADIYQTPRYLVIGTGKKITLECSQTMGHDKMYWYQQDPGMELHLIHYSYGVNSTEKGDLSSESTVSRIRTEHFPLTLESARPSHTSQYLCASSADRSNYNSPLHFGNGTRLTVT.

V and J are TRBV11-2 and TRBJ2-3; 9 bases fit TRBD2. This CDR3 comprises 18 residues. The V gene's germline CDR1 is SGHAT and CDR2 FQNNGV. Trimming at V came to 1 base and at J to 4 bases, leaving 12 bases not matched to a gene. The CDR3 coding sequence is TGTGCCAGCAGCTTAGTGATTAGCGGGAGCCCCGAGGCAGATACGCAGTATTTT. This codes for CASSLVISGSPEADTQYF.

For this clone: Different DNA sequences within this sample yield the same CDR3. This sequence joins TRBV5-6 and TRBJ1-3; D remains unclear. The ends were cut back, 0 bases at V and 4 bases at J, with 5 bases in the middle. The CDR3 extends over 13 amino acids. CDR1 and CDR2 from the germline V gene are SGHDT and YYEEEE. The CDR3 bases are TGTGCCAGCAGCTTGGCGACGGGAAACACCATATATTTT. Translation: CASSLATGNTIYF.

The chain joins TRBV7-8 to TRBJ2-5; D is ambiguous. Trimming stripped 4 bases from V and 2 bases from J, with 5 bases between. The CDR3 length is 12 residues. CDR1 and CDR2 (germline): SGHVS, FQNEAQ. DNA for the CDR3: TGTGCCAGCAGCTCGCAACAAGAGACCCAGTACTTC. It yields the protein CASSSQQETQYF.

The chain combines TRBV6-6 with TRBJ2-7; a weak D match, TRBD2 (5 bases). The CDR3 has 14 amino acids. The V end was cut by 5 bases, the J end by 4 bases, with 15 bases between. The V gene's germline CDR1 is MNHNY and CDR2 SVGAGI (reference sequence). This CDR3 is CASSPPGSVYEQYF. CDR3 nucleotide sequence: TGTGCCAGCAGTCCACCGGGGTCGGTGTACGAGCAGTACTTC.

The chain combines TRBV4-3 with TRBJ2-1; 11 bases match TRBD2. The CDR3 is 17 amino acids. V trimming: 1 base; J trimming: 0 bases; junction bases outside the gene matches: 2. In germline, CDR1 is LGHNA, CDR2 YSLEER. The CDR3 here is CASSQATSGSSYNEQFF. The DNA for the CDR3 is TGCGCCAGCAGCCAAGCTACTAGCGGGAGCTCCTACAATGAGCAGTTCTTC.

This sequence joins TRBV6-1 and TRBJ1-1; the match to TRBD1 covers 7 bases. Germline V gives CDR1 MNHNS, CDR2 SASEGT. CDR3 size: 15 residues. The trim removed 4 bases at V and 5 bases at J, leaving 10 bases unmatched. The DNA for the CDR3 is TGTGCCAGCAGTGGAGACATAGGGGGCTGGACTGAAGCTTTCTTT. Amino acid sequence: CASSGDIGGWTEAFF.

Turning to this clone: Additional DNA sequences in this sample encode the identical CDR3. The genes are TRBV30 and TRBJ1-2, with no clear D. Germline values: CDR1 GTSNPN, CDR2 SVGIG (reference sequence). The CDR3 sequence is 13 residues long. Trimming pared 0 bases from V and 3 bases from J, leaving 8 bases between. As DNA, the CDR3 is TGTGCCTGGAGTGTAAGGACGGACTATGGCTACACCTTC. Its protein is CAWSVRTDYGYTF.

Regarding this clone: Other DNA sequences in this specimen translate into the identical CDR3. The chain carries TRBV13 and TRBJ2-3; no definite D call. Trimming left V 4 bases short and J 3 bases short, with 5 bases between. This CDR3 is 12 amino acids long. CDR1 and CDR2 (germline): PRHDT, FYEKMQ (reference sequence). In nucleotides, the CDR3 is TGTGCCAGCAGCTCCTCAACAGATACGCAGTATTTT. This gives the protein CASSSSTDTQYF.

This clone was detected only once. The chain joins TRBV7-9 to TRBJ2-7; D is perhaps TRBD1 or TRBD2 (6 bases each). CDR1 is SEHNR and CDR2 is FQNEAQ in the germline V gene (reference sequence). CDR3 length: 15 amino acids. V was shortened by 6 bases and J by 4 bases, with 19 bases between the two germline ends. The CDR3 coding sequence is TGTGCCAGCAGAAAAGACATGGGGGGCGTGTACGAGCAGTACTTC. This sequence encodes CASRKDMGGVYEQYF. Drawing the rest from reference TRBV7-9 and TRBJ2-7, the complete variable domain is DTGVSQNPRHKITKRGQNVTFRCDPISEHNRLYWYRQTLGQGPEFLTYFQNEAQLEKSRLLSDRFSAERPKGSFSTLEIQRTEQGDSAMYLCASRKDMGGVYEQYFGPGTRLTVT.

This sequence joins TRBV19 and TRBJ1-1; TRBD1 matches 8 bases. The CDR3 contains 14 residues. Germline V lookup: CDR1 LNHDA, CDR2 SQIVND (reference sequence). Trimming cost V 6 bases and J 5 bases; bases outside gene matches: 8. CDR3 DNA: TGTGCCAGTAGGACAGGGGAGATTTGGACTGAAGCTTTCTTT. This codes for CASRTGEIWTEAFF. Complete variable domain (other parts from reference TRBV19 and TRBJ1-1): DGGITQSPKYLFRKEGQNVTLSCEQNLNHDAMYWYRQDPGQGLRLIYYSQIVNDFQKGDIAEGYSVSREKKESFPLTVTSAQKNPTAFYLCASRTGEIWTEAFFGQGTRLTVV.

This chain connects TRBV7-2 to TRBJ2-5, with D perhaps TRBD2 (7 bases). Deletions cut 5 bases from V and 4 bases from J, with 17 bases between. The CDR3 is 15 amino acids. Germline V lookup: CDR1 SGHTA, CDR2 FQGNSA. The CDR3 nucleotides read TGTGCCAGCAGCCCAGGGGCAGGGAGGGTAGAGACCCAGTACTTC. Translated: CASSPGAGRVETQYF.

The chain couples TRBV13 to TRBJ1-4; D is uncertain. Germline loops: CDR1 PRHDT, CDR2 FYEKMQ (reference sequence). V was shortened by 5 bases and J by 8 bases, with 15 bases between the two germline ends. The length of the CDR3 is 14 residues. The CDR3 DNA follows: TGTGCCAGCAGCCAAGGACGGTGGGGAGAAAAACTGTTTTTT. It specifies CASSQGRWGEKLFF. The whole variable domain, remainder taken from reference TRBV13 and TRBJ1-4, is AAGVIQSPRHLIKEKRETATLKCYPIPRHDTVYWYQQGPGQDPQFLISFYEKMQSDKGSIPDRFSAQQFSDYHSELNMSSLELGDSALYFCASSQGRWGEKLFFGSGTQLSVL.

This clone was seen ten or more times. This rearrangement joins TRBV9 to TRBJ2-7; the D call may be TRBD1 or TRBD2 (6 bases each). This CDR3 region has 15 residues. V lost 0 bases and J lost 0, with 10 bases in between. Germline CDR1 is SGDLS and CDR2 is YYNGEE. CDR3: CASSVAGEASYEQYF. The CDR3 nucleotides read TGTGCCAGCAGCGTAGCAGGGGAGGCCTCCTACGAGCAGTACTTC.

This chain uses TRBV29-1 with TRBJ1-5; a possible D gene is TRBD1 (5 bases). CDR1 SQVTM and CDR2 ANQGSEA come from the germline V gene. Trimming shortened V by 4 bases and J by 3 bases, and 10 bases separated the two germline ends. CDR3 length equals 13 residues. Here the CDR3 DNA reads TGCAGCGTTGTGGGGGGTCTCAATCAGCCCCAGCATTTT. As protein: CSVVGGLNQPQHF.

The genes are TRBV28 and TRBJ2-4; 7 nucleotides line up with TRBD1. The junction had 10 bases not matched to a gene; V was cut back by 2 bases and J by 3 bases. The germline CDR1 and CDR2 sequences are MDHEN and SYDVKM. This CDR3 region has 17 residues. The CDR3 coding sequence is TGTGCCAGCAGTTTAACTCCTCTCCGGGACAGCAAAAACATTCAGTACTTC. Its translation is CASSLTPLRDSKNIQYF.

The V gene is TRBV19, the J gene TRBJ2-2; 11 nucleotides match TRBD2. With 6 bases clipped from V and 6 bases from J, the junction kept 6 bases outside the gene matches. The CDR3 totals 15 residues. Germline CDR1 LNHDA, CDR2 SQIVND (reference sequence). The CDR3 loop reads CASRDSGGAAGELFF. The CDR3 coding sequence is TGTGCCAGTAGGGATAGCGGGGGGGCCGCCGGGGAGCTGTTTTTT.

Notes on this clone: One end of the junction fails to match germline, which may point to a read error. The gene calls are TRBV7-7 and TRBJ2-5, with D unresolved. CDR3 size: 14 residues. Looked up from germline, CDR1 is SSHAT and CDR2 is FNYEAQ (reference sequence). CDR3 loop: CASSSSGLQETQYF. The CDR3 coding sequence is TGTGCTAGCAGCTCTTCCGGGCTCCAAGAGACCCAGTACTTC.

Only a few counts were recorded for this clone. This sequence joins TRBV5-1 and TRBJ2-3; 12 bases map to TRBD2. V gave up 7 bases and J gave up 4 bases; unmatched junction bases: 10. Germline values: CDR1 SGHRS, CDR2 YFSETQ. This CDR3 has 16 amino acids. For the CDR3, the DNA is TGCGCCAGCGCACCCCCCCCTAGCGGGGGGGCAGATACGCAGTATTTT. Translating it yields CASAPPPSGGADTQYF. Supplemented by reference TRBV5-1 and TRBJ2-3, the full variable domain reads KAGVTQTPRYLIKTRGQQVTLSCSPISGHRSVSWYQQTPGQGLQFLFEYFSETQRNKGNFPGRFSGRQFSNSRSEMNVSTLELGDSALYLCASAPPPSGGADTQYFGPGTRLTVL.

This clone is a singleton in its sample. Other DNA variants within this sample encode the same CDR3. The CDR3 DNA reads TGTGCCAGCAGTTTATCCAGGGGCTACGAGCAGTACTTC. As protein: CASSLSRGYEQYF. This chain connects TRBV27 to TRBJ2-7, with a weak D call TRBD1 (6 bases). Germline-derived CDR1 and CDR2 are MNHEY and SMNVEV (reference sequence). The V and J ends lost 0 bases and 3 bases respectively, with 6 bases between them. The CDR3 spans 13 residues.